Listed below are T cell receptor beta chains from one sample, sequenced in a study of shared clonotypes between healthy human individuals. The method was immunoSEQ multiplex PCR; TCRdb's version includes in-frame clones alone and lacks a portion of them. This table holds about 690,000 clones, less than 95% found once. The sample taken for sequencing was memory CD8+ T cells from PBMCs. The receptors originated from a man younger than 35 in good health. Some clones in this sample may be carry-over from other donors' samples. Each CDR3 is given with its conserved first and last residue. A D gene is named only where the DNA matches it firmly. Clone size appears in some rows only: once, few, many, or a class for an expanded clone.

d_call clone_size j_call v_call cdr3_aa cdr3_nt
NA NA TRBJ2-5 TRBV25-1 CASSELYQETQYF TGTGCCAGCAGTGAACTGTACCAAGAGACCCAGTACTTC
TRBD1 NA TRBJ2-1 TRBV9 CASSEGAGPYDEQFF TGTGCCAGCAGCGAGGGGGCAGGGCCTTACGATGAGCAGTTCTTC
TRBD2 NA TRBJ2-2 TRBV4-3 CASSQDFSGLPPTMDGELFF TGCGCCAGCAGCCAAGATTTCTCGGGACTACCTCCAACGATGGACGGGGAGCTGTTTTTT
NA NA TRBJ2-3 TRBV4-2 CASSQGSADTQYF TGTGCCAGCAGCCAAGGGTCAGCAGATACGCAGTATTTT
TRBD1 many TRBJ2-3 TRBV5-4 CASSLEFRTGDTDTQYF TGTGCCAGCAGCTTGGAATTCCGGACAGGGGATACAGATACGCAGTATTTT
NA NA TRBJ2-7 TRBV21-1 CASTLGQSSYEQYF TGTGCCAGCACTCTGGGACAGAGCTCCTACGAGCAGTACTTC
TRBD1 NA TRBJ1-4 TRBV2 CASVTTGFNEKLFF TGTGCCAGCGTTACGACAGGGTTTAATGAAAAACTGTTTTTT
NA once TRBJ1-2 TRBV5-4 CASSPGGGSVPGIYGYTF TGTGCCAGCAGCCCCGGCGGGGGGTCAGTCCCAGGGATCTATGGCTACACCTTC
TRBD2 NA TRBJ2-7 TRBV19 CASSPLGGLAGAYEQYF TGTGCCAGTAGTCCCCTGGGAGGGCTAGCGGGGGCCTACGAGCAGTACTTC
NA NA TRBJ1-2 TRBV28 CASISGTSNYGYTF TGTGCCAGCATCTCCGGGACGTCAAACTATGGCTACACCTTC
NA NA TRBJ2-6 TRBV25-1 CASSPGGGSSVGANVLTF TGTGCCAGCAGTCCTGGGGGCGGGAGTTCGGTTGGGGCCAACGTCCTGACTTTC
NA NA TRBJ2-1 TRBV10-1 CASSEDSEQFF TGCGCCAGCAGTGAGGACTCCGAGCAGTTCTTC
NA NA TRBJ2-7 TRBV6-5 CATQGSYEQYF TGTGCCACCCAGGGTTCCTACGAGCAGTACTTC
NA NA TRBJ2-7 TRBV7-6 CASSLNRVYEQYF TGTGCCAGCAGCTTAAATAGGGTCTACGAGCAGTACTTC